The entry below describes one T cell receptor beta chain. This sample was taken from a study of sequential checkpoint blockade in melanoma. As to treatment: randomized to nivolumab then ipilimumab (arm A) or the reverse (arm B). From thawed PBMCs, live CD3+CD8+ cells negative for CD19 and CD56 were sorted. Germline lookup yields CDR1 LGHNA and CDR2 YNFKEQ. The CDR3 has 12 amino acids. V shed 3 bases and J shed 6 bases, with 9 bases lying between them. The protocol was immunoSEQ multiplex PCR, while the TCRdb copy is restricted to in-frame clones and leaves out a portion. The table has some 11,000 clones, roughly 79% seen once; the top ten hold around 57%.

The chain combines TRBV4-2 with TRBJ2-7; possibly TRBD2 for D (6 bases). The sequence derives from a human donor with melanoma. The sample was CD8+ T cells sorted from blood (inferred from file names), taken from a patient given nivolumab and ipilimumab in sequence. The CDR3 DNA sequence: TGTGCCAGCAGCCACCTTAGCGGCGAGCAGTACTTC. It translates to CASSHLSGEQYF.